The 7 T cell receptor beta chains listed next were all sequenced from one sample in a study of cytomegalovirus exposure and HLA in healthy donors. The study ran its PCR with 60 Vbeta and 13 Jbeta primers. Clones were sequenced by immunoSEQ multiplex PCR, and TCRdb holds only the in-frame ones, with some missing. The data contain roughly 140,000 clones, roughly 85% of them singletons. Sequences were obtained from PBMCs. The receptors originated from a male donor in good health and CMV-seronegative.

The chain combines TRBV27 with TRBJ2-1, with TRBD2 matching over 12 bases. The V gene end was trimmed by 4 bases and the J gene end by 8 bases; junction bases not matched to a gene: 12. This CDR3 region has 17 residues. CDR1 and CDR2 (germline): MNHEY, SMNVEV (reference sequence). CDR3 nucleotides: TGTGCCAGCAGTTCACCCTCCCTAGCGGGGGGGGGCGATGAGCAGTTCTTC. Amino acid sequence: CASSSPSLAGGGDEQFF.

The CDR3 DNA follows: TGCGCCAGCAGCATGGACAGGGTGATCACCGGGGAGCTGTTTTTT. Protein: CASSMDRVITGELFF. The rearrangement uses TRBV5-1 and TRBJ2-2, with 8 bases identical to TRBD1. CDR1 is SGHRS and CDR2 is YFSETQ in the germline V gene. V lost 4 bases and J lost 4; bases outside the gene matches: 6. The CDR3 contains 15 residues.

V and J are TRBV5-6 and TRBJ1-1; TRBD1 agrees at 8 bases. CDR3 length: 16 amino acids. From germline, CDR1 is SGHDT and CDR2 YYEEEE. V shed 4 bases, J shed 6 bases, and the junction held 14 bases outside the gene matches. CDR3 DNA sequence: TGTGCCAGCAGCCTCCGGACAGGGCTGATCTCTCCTGAAGCTTTCTTT. Its translation: CASSLRTGLISPEAFF.

The chain combines TRBV29-1 with TRBJ2-2, with D possibly TRBD1 on 7 matching bases. V dropped 4 bases and J dropped 2 bases, with 11 bases sitting between them. Germline V gene lookup returns CDR1 SQVTM and CDR2 ANQGSEA. The CDR3 contains 14 residues. The chain's CDR3 is CSVGRDSNTGELFF. As DNA, the CDR3 is TGCAGCGTTGGGCGGGACAGTAACACCGGGGAGCTGTTTTTT.

This clone was counted between two and nine times. The V call is TRBV6-5, the J call TRBJ1-6; TRBD1 matches at 7 bases. With 6 bases clipped from V and 7 bases from J, the junction kept 6 bases outside the gene matches. The CDR3 loop spans 14 amino acids. Germline V gene lookup returns CDR1 MNHEY and CDR2 SVGAGI. This CDR3 reads CASSLDRVNSPLHF. The DNA for the CDR3 is TGTGCCAGCAGCCTCGACAGGGTGAATTCACCCCTCCACTTT.

This chain connects TRBV18 to TRBJ2-1; 8 bases fit TRBD1. Trimming at V came to 3 bases and at J to 6 bases, leaving 16 bases not matched to a gene. Germline V gene data show CDR1 as KGHSH and CDR2 as LQKENI. The CDR3 spans 18 residues. The CDR3 loop is CASSPARRTGNSGNEQFF. The CDR3 DNA is TGTGCCAGCTCACCCGCGCGGAGGACAGGGAATTCAGGCAATGAGCAGTTCTTC. Supplemented by reference TRBV18 and TRBJ2-1, the full variable domain reads NAGVMQNPRHLVRRRGQEARLRCSPMKGHSHVYWYRQLPEEGLKFMVYLQKENIIDESGMPKERFSAEFPKEGPSILRIQQVVRGDSAAYFCASSPARRTGNSGNEQFFGPGTRLTVL.

This clone showed up just a few times. At one of its ends the junction is not consistent with the germline gene, which may arise from a read error. This chain uses TRBV2 with TRBJ2-7, with unresolved D. Germline CDR1 reads SNHLY; CDR2 reads FYNNEI. CDR3 size: 11 residues. The CDR3 reads CDKKSAYEQYF. CDR3 nucleotides: TGCGACAAGAAGTCGGCGTACGAGCAGTACTTC. Complete variable domain (other parts from reference TRBV2 and TRBJ2-7): EPEVTQTPSHQVTQMGQEVILRCVPISNHLYFYWYRQILGQKVEFLVSFYNNEISEKSEIFDDQFSVERPDGSNFTLKIRSTKLEDSAMYFCDKKSAYEQYFGPGTRLTVT.